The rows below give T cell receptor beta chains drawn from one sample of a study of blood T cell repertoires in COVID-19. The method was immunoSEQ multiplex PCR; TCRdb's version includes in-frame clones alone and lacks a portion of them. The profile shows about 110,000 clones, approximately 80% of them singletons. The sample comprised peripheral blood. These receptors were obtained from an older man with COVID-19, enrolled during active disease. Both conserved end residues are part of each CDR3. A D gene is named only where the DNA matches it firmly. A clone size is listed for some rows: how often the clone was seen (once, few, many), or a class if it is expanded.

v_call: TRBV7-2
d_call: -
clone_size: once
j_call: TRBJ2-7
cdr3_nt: TGTGCCAGCAGCCCCAGGGGCGGCTACGAGCAGTACTTC
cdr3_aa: CASSPRGGYEQYF

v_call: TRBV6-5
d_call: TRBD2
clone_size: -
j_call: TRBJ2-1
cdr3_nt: TGTGCCAGCAGTAGGACTAGAGGAAACAATGAGCAGTTCTTC
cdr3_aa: CASSRTRGNNEQFF

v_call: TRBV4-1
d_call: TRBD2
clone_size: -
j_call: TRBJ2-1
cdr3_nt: TGCGCCAGCAGCCAAGGGCCTAGCGGGACTTACAATGAGCAGTTCTTC
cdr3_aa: CASSQGPSGTYNEQFF

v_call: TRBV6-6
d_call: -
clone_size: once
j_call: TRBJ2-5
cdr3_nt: TGTGCCAGCGGCCCGGGGGATGAGACCCAGTACTTC
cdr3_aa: CASGPGDETQYF

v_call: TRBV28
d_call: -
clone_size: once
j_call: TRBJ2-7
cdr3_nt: TGTGCCAGCAGACAGGGTTCTTACGAGCAGTACTTC
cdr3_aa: CASRQGSYEQYF

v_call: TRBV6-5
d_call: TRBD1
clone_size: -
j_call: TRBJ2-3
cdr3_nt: TGTGCCAGCAGCTTCACACAGGGGACCACAGATACGCAGTATTTT
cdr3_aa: CASSFTQGTTDTQYF

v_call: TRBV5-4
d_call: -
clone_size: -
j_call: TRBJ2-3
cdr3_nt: TGTGCCAGCAGCTTAAAGATTGCAGGGGCGATTTCAGATACGCAGTATTTT
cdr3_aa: CASSLKIAGAISDTQYF

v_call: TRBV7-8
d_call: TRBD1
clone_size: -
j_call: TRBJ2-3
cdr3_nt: TGTGCCAGCAGCTTCCCGCTGAAGACAGGGGTGGTTGCAGATACGCAGTATTTT
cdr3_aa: CASSFPLKTGVVADTQYF

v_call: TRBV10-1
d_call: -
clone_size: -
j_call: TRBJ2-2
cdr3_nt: TGCGCCAGCAGTGAGTCGGGTAGCGGCGGGGAGCTGTTTTTT
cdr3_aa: CASSESGSGGELFF

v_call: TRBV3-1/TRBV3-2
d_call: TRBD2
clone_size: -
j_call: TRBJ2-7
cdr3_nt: TGTGCCAGCAGCCAAGACCTAGCGGGTGACGCCTACGAGCAGTACTTC
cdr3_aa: CASSQDLAGDAYEQYF

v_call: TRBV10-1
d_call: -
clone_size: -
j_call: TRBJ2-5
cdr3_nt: TGCGCCAGCAGTGAGCCCCGGGTTCTAGCGAAAGAGACCCAGTACTTC
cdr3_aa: CASSEPRVLAKETQYF

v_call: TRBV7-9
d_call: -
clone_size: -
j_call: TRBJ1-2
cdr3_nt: TGTGCCTCAGAAGGGGGAGCTGGTTATGGCTACACCTTC
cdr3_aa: CASEGGAGYGYTF

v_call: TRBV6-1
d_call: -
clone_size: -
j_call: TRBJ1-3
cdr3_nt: TGTGCCAGCAGTGAACAGGCTGGAAACACCATATATTTT
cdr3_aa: CASSEQAGNTIYF

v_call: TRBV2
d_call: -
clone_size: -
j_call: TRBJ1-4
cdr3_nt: TGTGCCAGCAGACAGGGTGCAACTAATGAAAAACTGTTTTTT
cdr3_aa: CASRQGATNEKLFF

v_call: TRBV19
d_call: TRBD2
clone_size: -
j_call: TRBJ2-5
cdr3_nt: TGTGCCAGTAGCCCAATCGGACTAGCGGAAGAGACCCAGTACTTC
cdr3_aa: CASSPIGLAEETQYF

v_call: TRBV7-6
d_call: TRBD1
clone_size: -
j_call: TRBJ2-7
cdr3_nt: TGTGCCAGCAGCAAGGGACAGACTTACTCCTACGAGCAGTACTTC
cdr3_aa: CASSKGQTYSYEQYF

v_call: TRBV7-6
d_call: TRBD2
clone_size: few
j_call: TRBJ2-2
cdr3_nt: TGTGCCAGCAGCTTAGACCTCCCGGGGGGACCCGGGGAGCTGTTTTTT
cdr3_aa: CASSLDLPGGPGELFF

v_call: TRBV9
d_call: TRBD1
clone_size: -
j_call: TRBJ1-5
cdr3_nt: TGTGCCAGCAGCGTAGAGAGAAGGACAGGGGGGTGCCAGCCCCAGCATTTT
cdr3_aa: CASSVERRTGGCQPQHF

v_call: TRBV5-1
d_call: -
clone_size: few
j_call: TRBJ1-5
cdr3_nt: TGCGCCAGCAGCTTGAGCGGGGCTAGCAATCAGCCCCAGCATTTT
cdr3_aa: CASSLSGASNQPQHF

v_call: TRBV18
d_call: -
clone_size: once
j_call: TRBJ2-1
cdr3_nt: TGTGCCAGCTCACCACCGAACAGATACAATGAGCAGTTCTTC
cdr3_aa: CASSPPNRYNEQFF

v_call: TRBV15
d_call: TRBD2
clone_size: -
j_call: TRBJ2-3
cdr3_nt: TGTGCCACCAGCAGAGTATCCGGGACTAGCGGGAAGTGGGGCACAGATACGCAGTATTTT
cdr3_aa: CATSRVSGTSGKWGTDTQYF

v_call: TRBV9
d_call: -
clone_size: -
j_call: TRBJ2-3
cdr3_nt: TGTGCCAGCAGCGTAGAACGGTACACAGATACGCAGTATTTT
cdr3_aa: CASSVERYTDTQYF

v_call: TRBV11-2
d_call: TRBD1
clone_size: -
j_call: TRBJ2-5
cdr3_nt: TGTGCCAGCAGCTTCTCGACAGGGGGTGGATTGTGGGAGACCCAGTACTTC
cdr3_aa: CASSFSTGGGLWETQYF

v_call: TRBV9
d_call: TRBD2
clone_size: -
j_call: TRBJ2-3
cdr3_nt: TGTGCCAGCAGCGTAGCGGGGGGGCGGGAGGCCGCAGATACGCAGTATTTT
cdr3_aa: CASSVAGGREAADTQYF

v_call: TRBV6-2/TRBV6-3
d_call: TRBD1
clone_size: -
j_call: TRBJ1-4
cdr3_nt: TGTGCCAGCAGTTACCGGGACAGTCCTAATGAAAAACTGTTTTTT
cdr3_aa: CASSYRDSPNEKLFF

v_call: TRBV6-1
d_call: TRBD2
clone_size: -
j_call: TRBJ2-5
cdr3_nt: TGTGCCAGCAGTGAAATACTAGCGGGAGGGGCGGAGAAGACCCAGTACTTC
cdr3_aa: CASSEILAGGAEKTQYF

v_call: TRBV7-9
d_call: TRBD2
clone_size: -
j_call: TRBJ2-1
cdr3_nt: TGTGCCAGCAGCTCAGGACTAGAGAGTTTCCATGAGCAGTTCTTC
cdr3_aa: CASSSGLESFHEQFF

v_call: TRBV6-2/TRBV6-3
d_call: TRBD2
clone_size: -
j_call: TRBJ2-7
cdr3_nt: TGTGCCAGCACCCCGGTGAGAGCGGGAGCCTACGAGCAGTACTTC
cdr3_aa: CASTPVRAGAYEQYF

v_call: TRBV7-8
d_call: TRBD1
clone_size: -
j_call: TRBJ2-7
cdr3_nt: TGTGCCAGCAGCGAATGGGACAGGGAGACCTACGAGCAGTACTTC
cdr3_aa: CASSEWDRETYEQYF

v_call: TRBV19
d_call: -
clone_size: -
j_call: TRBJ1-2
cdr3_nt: TGTGCCAGTAGTCCGGAGCTGACCTATGGCTACACCTTC
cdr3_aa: CASSPELTYGYTF

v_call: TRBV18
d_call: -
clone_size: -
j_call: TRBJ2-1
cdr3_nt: TGTGCCAGCTCACCACCGGGAAGGGGTAACTACAATGAGCAGTTCTTC
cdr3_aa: CASSPPGRGNYNEQFF

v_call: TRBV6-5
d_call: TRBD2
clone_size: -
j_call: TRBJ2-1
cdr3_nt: TGTGCCAGCAGTTACACAGCGGGAGTACGTGATGAGCAGTTCTTC
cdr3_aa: CASSYTAGVRDEQFF

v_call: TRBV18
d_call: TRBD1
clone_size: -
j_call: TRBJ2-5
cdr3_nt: TGTGCCAGCTCAGGGACAGGGGTTCAGGAGACCCAGTACTTC
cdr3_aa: CASSGTGVQETQYF

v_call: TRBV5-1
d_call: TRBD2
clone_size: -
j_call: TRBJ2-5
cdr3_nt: TGCGCCAGCAGCTTAGGAACTAGCGAACTACAAGAGACCCAGTACTTC
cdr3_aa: CASSLGTSELQETQYF

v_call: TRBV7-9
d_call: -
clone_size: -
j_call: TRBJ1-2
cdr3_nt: TGTGCCAGCATACCTTATACGAGTGGCTACACCTTC
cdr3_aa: CASIPYTSGYTF

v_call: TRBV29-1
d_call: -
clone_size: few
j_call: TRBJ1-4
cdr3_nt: TGCAGCGTAGCCGAGGCGGAATATGAAAAACTGTTTTTT
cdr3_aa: CSVAEAEYEKLFF